The present entry profiles one T cell receptor beta chain with its context. Its cognate antigen is unknown. TCRdb processed the 5' RACE reads anew with MiXCR; each CDR3 protein has one entry. The sample gives some 450,000 distinct CDR3 sequences, about a sixth of which show up once; over 1% is in the top ten. This entry belongs to a study of CD8 T cells in ankylosing spondylitis. Germline-derived CDR1 and CDR2 are SEHNR and FQNEAQ (reference sequence). This CDR3 comprises 14 residues. V lost 1 base to trimming and J lost 4 bases, with 8 bases between them. Study observations and caveats: Disease-associated clones were reportedly significantly overrepresented in matched ankylosing spondylitis synovial fluid. Clones linked to the disease showed a CD8+ phenotype. They occurred at relatively low frequencies in peripheral blood. A TCR beta motif made of eight highly homologous variants seemed typical of ankylosing spondylitis blood. Some motif variants were previously reported in reactive arthritis synovial fluid and blood.

Sequencing was done on a sample of blood, either unsorted or a sorted T cell fraction (not recorded which). This receptor was identified in a male donor with ankylosing spondylitis. This chain connects TRBV7-9 to TRBJ1-3; no reliable D call. Written as DNA, the CDR3 is TGTGCCAGCAGCTTAGACAGCCTCGGAAACACCATATATTTT. It codes for CASSLDSLGNTIYF.